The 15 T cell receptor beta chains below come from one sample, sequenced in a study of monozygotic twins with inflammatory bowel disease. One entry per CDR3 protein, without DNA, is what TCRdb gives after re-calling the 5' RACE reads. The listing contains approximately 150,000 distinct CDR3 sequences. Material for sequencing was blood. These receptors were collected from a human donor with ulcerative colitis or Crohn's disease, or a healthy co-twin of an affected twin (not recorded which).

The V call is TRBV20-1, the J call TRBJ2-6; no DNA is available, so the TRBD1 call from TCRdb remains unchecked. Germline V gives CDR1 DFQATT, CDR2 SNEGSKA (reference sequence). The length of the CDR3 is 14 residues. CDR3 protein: CSAKDRVGANVLTF.

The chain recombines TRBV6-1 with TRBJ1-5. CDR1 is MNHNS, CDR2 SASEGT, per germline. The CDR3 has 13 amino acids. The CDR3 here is CASSEGSGQPQHF.

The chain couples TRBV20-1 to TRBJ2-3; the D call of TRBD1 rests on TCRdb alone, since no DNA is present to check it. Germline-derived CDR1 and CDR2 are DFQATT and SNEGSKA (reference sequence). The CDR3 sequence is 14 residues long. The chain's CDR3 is CSARGAGWGDTQYF.

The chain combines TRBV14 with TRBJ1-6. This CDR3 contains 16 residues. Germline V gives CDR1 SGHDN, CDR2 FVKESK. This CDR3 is CASSHGGTAYNSPLHF.

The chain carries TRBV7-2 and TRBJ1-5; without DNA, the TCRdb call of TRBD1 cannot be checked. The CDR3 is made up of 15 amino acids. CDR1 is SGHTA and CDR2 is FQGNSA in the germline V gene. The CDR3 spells CASSLEGGSPTPQHF.

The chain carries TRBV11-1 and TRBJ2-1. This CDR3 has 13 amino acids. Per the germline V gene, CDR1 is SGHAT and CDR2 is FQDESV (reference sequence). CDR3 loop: CASSLGEVDSQFF.

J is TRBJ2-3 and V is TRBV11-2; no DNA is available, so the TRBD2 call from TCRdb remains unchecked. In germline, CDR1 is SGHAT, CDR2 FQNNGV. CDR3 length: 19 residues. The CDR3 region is CASSLNRLAGGSGTDTQYF.

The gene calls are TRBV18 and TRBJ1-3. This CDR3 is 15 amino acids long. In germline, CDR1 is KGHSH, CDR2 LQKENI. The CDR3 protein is CASSPLEHSGNTIYF.

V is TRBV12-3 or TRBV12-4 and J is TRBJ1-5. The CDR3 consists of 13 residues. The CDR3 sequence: CASSELDRWPQHF.

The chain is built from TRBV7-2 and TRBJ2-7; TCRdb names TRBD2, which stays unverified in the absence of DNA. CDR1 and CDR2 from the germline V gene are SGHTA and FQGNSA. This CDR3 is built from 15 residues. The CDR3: CASSTPEAGVVEQYF. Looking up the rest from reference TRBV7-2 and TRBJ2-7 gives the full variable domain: GAGVSQSPSNKVTEKGKDVELRCDPISGHTALYWYRQSLGQGLEFLIYFQGNSAPDKSGLPSDRFSAERTGGSVSTLTIQRTQQEDSAVYLCASSTPEAGVVEQYFGPGTRLTVT.

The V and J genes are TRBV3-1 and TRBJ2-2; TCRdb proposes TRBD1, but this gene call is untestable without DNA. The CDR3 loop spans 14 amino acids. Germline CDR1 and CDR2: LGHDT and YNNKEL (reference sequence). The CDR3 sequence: CASSQQGAVRELFF.

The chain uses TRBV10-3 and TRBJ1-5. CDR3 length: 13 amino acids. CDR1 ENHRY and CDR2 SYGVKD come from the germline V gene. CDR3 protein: CAIRRGINHPQHF.

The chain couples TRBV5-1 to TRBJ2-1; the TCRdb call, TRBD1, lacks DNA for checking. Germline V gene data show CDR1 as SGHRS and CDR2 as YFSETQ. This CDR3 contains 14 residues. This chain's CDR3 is CASSAGQGWNEQFF.

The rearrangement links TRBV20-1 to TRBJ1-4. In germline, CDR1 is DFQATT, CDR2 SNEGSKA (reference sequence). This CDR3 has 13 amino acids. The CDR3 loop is CSARGPNQEKLFF.

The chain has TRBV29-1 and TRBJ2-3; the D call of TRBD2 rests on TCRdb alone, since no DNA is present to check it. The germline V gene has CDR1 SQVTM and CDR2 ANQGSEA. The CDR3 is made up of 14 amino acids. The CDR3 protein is CSVDLAGGPHTQYF.